The 9 T cell receptor beta chains given below trace back to one sample, sequenced in a study of blood T cell repertoires in COVID-19. Repertoires were generated with immunoSEQ multiplex PCR, while TCRdb's copy carries only in-frame clones and drops some. The profile shows roughly 200,000 clones, 76% of them singletons. The sequenced material came from peripheral blood. These receptors were obtained from a woman aged 50 to 60 with active or convalescent COVID-19.

This clone was detected a few times. The chain has TRBV28 and TRBJ2-7, with D perhaps matching TRBD1 (5 bases). Germline V gene sequence: CDR1 MDHEN, CDR2 SYDVKM. This CDR3 is built from 13 residues. The V and J ends lost 5 bases and 6 bases respectively, with 14 bases between them. The CDR3 DNA is TGTGCCAGCAGTCCGTCAGGGTCGGGCGAGCAGTACTTC. This translates into CASSPSGSGEQYF.

The chain carries TRBV6-5 and TRBJ1-3, with D maybe TRBD1 (5 bases). CDR3 length equals 16 residues. V was shortened by 4 bases and J by 0 bases, with 13 bases between the two germline ends. Germline V gives CDR1 MNHEY, CDR2 SVGAGI. The CDR3 here is CASSWTSRSSGNTIYF. CDR3 nucleotide sequence: TGTGCCAGCAGTTGGACATCCCGCAGCTCTGGAAACACCATATATTTT.

The chain has TRBV25-1 and TRBJ2-5; D is ambiguous. Germline V gives CDR1 MGHDK, CDR2 SYGVNS. Trimming stripped 4 bases from V and 3 bases from J, with 18 bases between. This CDR3 region has 16 residues. This CDR3 reads CASSAGSLRLEETQYF. DNA for the CDR3: TGTGCCAGCAGTGCTGGCAGTCTGAGGCTGGAAGAGACCCAGTACTTC.

V is TRBV2 and J is TRBJ1-1; a weak D match, TRBD1 (5 bases). With 8 bases removed from V and 4 bases from J, the gap between germline ends came to 20 bases. This CDR3 contains 15 residues. Germline CDR1 is SNHLY and CDR2 is FYNNEI. The CDR3 sequence is CASVNGFGAITEAFF. The CDR3 region has the DNA TGTGCCAGCGTCAATGGTTTTGGGGCTATCACTGAAGCTTTCTTT.

This clone appeared a few times. The CDR3: CASSIPGETQYF. The CDR3 coding sequence is TGTGCCAGTAGTATCCCAGGGGAGACCCAGTACTTC. The chain couples TRBV19 to TRBJ2-5; weak D call: TRBD1 (5 bases). The ends were cut back, 3 bases at V and 5 bases at J, with 7 bases in the middle. The germline V gene encodes CDR1 LNHDA and CDR2 SQIVND (reference sequence). This CDR3 contains 12 residues.

V usage is TRBV18 and J usage is TRBJ1-6; TRBD1 agrees at 9 bases. The CDR3 covers 13 residues. Looked up from germline, CDR1 is KGHSH and CDR2 is LQKENI. The V segment lost 9 bases and the J segment 10 bases; nucleotides outside the gene matches: 7. CDR3 sequence: CASEQGAGSPLHF. Written as DNA, the CDR3 is TGTGCCAGTGAACAGGGGGCCGGGTCACCCCTCCACTTT. Together with reference TRBV18 and TRBJ1-6, the CDR3 gives the full variable domain: NAGVMQNPRHLVRRRGQEARLRCSPMKGHSHVYWYRQLPEEGLKFMVYLQKENIIDESGMPKERFSAEFPKEGPSILRIQQVVRGDSAAYFCASEQGAGSPLHFGNGTRLTVT.

The chain is built from TRBV15 and TRBJ1-2, with TRBD1 identical over 7 bases. From germline, CDR1 is LNHNV and CDR2 YYDKDF (reference sequence). This CDR3 comprises 15 residues. V shed 8 bases, J shed 4 bases, and the junction held 13 bases outside the gene matches. Here the CDR3 DNA reads TGTGCCACCGCCGAAGAGACAGGGACGTTCTATGGCTACACCTTC. It specifies CATAEETGTFYGYTF.

J is TRBJ2-7 and V is TRBV25-1, with unresolved D. The CDR3 contains 14 residues. V gave up 6 bases and J gave up 5 bases, with 17 bases separating them. The V gene's germline CDR1 is MGHDK and CDR2 SYGVNS. CDR3 DNA: TGTGCCAGCAGCTCTAGTGGGTGGAGAAACGAGCAGTACTTC. Translation gives CASSSSGWRNEQYF.

This clone appeared a few times. The genes are TRBV28 and TRBJ2-7; 9 bases are a match to TRBD2. Germline CDR1 reads MDHEN; CDR2 reads SYDVKM. The CDR3 is 16 amino acids. Unmatched junction bases numbered 10, after V lost 7 bases and J lost 0 bases. The CDR3 DNA sequence: TGTGCCAGCACCCACGGTGGCGGGAGGGCCTCCTACGAGCAGTACTTC. It codes for CASTHGGGRASYEQYF.